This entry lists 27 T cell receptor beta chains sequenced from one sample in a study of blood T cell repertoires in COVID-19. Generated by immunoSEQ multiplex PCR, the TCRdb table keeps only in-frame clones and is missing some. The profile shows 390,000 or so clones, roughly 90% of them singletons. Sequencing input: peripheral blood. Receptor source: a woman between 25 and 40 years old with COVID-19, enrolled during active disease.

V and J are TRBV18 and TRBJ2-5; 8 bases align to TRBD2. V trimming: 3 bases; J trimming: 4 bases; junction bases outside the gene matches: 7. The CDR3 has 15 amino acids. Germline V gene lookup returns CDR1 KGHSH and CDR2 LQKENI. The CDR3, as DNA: TGTGCCAGCTCACCGGTAATTGCGGGAGGAGAGACCCAGTACTTC. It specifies CASSPVIAGGETQYF.

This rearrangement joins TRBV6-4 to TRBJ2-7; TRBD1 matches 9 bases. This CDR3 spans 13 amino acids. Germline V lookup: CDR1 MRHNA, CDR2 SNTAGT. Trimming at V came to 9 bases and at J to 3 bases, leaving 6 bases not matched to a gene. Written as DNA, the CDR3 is TGTGCCAGGCGGGACAGGGACTTCTACGAGCAGTACGTC. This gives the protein CARRDRDFYEQYV.

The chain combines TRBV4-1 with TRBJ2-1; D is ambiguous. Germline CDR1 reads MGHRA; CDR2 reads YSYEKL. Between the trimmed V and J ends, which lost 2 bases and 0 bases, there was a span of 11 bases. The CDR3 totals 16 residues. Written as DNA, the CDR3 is TGCGCCAGCAGCCAAAAAGCATCGAGCTCCTACAATGAGCAGTTCTTC. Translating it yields CASSQKASSSYNEQFF.

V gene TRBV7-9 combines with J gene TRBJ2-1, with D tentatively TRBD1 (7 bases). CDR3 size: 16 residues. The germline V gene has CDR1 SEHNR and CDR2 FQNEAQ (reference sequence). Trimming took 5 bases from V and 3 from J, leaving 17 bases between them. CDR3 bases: TGTGCCAGCAGCCCTGCCGCGGGACAGAGCTACAATGAGCAGTTCTTC. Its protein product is CASSPAAGQSYNEQFF. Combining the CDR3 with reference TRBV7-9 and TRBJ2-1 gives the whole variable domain DTGVSQNPRHKITKRGQNVTFRCDPISEHNRLYWYRQTLGQGPEFLTYFQNEAQLEKSRLLSDRFSAERPKGSFSTLEIQRTEQGDSAMYLCASSPAAGQSYNEQFFGPGTRLTVL.

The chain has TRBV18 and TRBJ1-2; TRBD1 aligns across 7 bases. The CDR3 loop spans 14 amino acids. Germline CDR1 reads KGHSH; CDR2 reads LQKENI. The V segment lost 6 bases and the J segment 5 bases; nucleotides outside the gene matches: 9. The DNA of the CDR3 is TGTGCCAGCTCGCCAGCGACAGGGACATATGGCTACACCTTC. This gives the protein CASSPATGTYGYTF. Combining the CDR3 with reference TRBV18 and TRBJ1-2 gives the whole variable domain NAGVMQNPRHLVRRRGQEARLRCSPMKGHSHVYWYRQLPEEGLKFMVYLQKENIIDESGMPKERFSAEFPKEGPSILRIQQVVRGDSAAYFCASSPATGTYGYTFGSGTRLTVV.

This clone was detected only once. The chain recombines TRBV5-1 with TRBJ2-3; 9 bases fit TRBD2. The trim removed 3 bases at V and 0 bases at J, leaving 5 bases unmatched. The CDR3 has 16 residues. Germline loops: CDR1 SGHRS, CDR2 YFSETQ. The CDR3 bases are TGCGCCAGCAGCTCTCTAGCGGGAATTAGCACAGATACGCAGTATTTT. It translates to CASSSLAGISTDTQYF.

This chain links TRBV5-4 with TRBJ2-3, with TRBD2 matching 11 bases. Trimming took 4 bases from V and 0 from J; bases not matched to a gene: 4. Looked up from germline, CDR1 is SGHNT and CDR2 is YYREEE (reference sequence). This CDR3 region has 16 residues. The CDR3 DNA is TGTGCCAGCAGCGGCGGGACTAGCGGCAGCACAGATACGCAGTATTTT. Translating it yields CASSGGTSGSTDTQYF.

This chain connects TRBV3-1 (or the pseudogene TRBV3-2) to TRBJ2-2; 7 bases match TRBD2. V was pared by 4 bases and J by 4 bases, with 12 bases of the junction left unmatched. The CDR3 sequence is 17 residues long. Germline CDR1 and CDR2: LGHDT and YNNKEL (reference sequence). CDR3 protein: CASSPRLGGSGTGELFF. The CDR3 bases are TGTGCCAGCAGCCCTCGCCTCGGGGGGTCGGGCACCGGGGAGCTGTTTTTT.

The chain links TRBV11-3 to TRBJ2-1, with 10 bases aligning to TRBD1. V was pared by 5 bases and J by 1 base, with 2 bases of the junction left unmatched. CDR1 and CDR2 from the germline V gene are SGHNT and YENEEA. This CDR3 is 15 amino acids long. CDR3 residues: CASSLDRGSYNEQFF. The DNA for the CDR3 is TGTGCCAGCAGCCTGGACAGGGGGTCCTACAATGAGCAGTTCTTC.

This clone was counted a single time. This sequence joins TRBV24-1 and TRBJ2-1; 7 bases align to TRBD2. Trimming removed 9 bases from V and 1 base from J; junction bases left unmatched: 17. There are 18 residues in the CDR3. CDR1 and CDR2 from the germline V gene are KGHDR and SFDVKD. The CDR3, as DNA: TGTGCCACCCCCCCTAGCGGACAAATAAAAAATTCCTACAATGAGCAGTTCTTC. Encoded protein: CATPPSGQIKNSYNEQFF.

The DNA for the CDR3 is TGTGCCAGCAGCCCCCAACCGACAGGGTCTGGCAAAAACATTCAGTACTTC. Its translation is CASSPQPTGSGKNIQYF. This chain connects TRBV5-4 to TRBJ2-4; 7 nucleotides align to TRBD1. With V trimmed by 4 bases and J by 3 bases, 13 bases remained unmatched. This CDR3 spans 17 amino acids. Germline V lookup: CDR1 SGHNT, CDR2 YYREEE (reference sequence).

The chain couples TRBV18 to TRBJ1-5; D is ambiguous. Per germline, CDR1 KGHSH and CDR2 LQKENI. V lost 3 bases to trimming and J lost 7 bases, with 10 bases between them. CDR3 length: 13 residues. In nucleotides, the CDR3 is TGTGCCAGCTCACCCGGGGTGGGACAGCCCCAGCATTTT. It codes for CASSPGVGQPQHF.

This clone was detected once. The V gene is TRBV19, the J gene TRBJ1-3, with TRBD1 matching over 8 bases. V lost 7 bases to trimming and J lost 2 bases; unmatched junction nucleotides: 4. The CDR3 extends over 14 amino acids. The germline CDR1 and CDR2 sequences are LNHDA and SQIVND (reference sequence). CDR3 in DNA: TGTGCCAGTACCCGGGGACAGGCTGGAAACACCATATATTTT. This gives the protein CASTRGQAGNTIYF. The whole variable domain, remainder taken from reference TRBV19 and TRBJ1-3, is DGGITQSPKYLFRKEGQNVTLSCEQNLNHDAMYWYRQDPGQGLRLIYYSQIVNDFQKGDIAEGYSVSREKKESFPLTVTSAQKNPTAFYLCASTRGQAGNTIYFGEGSWLTVV.

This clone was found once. The CDR3 DNA reads TGTGCCAGCAGTTTCTTAGCAGGGACCGGGGAGCTGTTTTTT. It encodes CASSFLAGTGELFF. This chain uses TRBV27 with TRBJ2-2, with D maybe TRBD1 (5 bases). The CDR3 consists of 14 residues. Germline V lookup: CDR1 MNHEY, CDR2 SMNVEV (reference sequence). The ends were cut back, 3 bases at V and 5 bases at J, with 10 bases in the middle.

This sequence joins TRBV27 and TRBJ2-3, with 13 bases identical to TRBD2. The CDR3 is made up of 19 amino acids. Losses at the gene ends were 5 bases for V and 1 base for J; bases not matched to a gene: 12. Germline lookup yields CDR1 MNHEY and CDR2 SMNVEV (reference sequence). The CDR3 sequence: CASSPTLGTSGTGTDTQYF. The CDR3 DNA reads TGTGCCAGCAGTCCTACCCTTGGGACTAGCGGGACGGGCACAGATACGCAGTATTTT.

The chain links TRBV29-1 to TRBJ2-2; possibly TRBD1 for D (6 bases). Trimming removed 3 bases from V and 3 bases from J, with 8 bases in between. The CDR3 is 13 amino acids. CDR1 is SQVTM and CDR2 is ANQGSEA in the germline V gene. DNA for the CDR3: TGCAGCGTTGACAGGGGATACACCGGGGAGCTGTTTTTT. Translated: CSVDRGYTGELFF.

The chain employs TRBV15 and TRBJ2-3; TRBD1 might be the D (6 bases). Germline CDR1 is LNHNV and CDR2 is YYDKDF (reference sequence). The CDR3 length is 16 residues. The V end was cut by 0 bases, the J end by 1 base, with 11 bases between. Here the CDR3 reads CATSRDEGGGTDTQYF. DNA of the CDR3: TGTGCCACCAGCAGAGATGAAGGGGGTGGCACAGATACGCAGTATTTT.

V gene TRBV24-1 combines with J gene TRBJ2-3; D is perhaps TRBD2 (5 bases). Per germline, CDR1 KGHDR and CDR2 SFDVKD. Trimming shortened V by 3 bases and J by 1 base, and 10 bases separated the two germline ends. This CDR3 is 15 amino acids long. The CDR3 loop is CATSDVGSRTDTQYF. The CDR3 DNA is TGTGCCACCAGTGATGTTGGGAGTCGCACAGATACGCAGTATTTT.

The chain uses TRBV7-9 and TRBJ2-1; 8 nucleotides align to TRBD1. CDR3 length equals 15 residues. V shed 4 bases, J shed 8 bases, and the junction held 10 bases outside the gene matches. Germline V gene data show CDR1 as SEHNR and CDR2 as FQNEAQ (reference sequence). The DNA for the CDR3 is TGTGCCAGCAGCTCTCCCGTAGACAGGGGAGATGAGCAGTTCTTC. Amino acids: CASSSPVDRGDEQFF.

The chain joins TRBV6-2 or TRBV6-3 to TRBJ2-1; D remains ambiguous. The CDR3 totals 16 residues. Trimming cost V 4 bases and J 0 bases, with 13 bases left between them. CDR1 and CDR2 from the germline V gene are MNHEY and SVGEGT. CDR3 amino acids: CASSSGSSGSYNEQFF. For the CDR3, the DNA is TGTGCCAGCAGTTCTGGGTCGTCGGGCTCCTACAATGAGCAGTTCTTC.

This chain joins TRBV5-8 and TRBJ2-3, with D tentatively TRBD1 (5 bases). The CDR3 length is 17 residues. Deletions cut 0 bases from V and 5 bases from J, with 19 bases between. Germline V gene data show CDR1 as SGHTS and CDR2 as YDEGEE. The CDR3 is CASSLGGQLSSLDTQYF. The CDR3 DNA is TGTGCCAGCAGCTTGGGGGGCCAACTCTCGTCGTTAGATACGCAGTATTTT. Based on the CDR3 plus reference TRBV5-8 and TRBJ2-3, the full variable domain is EAGVTQSPTHLIKTRGQQATLRCSPISGHTSVYWYQQALGLGLQFLLWYDEGEERNRGNFPPRFSGRQFPNYSSELNVNALELEDSALYLCASSLGGQLSSLDTQYFGPGTRLTVL.

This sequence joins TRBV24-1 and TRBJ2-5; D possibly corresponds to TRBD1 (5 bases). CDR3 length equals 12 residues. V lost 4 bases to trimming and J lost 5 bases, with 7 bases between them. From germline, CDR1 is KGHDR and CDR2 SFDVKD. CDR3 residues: CATSDRQETQYF. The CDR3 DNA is TGTGCCACCAGTGACAGACAGGAGACCCAGTACTTC.

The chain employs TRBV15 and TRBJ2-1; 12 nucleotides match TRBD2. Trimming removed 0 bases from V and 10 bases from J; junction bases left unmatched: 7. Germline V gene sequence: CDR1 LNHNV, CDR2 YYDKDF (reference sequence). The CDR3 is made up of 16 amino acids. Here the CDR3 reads CATSRDITSGGWEQFF. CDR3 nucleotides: TGTGCCACCAGCAGAGATATCACTAGCGGGGGGTGGGAGCAGTTCTTC.

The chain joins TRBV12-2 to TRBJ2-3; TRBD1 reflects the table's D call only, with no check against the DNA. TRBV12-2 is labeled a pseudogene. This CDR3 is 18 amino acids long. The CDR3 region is CASRLFVQQGKLGDTQYF. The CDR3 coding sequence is TGTGCAAGTCGCTTATTCGTACAACAGGGGAAGTTGGGAGATACGCAGTATTTT.

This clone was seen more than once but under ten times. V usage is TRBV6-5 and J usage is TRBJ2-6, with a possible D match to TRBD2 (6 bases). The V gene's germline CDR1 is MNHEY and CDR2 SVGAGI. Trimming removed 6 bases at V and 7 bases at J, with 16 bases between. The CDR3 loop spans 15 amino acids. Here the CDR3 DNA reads TGTGCCAGCAGCGGAGGGACGGGCGGCGCCAACGTCCTGACTTTC. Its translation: CASSGGTGGANVLTF.

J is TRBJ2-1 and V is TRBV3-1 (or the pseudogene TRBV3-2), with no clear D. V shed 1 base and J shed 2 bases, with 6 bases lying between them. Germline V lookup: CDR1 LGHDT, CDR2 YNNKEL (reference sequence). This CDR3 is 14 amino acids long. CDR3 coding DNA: TGTGCCAGCAGCCAAGGGCCAGCCTACAATGAGCAGTTCTTC. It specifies CASSQGPAYNEQFF.

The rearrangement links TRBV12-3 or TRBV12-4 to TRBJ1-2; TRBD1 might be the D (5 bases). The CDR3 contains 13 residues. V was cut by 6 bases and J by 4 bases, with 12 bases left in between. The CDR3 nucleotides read TGTGCCAGCAGACTGGGACTGCTCTATGGCTACACCTTC. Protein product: CASRLGLLYGYTF.